Here is one T cell receptor beta chain with its context. The antigen remains undetermined. From germline, CDR1 is SGDLS and CDR2 YYNGEE. This CDR3 contains 14 residues. The V segment lost 4 bases and the J segment 6 bases; nucleotides outside the gene matches: 6. An amount of RNA that ranged from roughly 0.45 to 1 ug was reverse transcribed with random hexamers. immunoSEQ multiplex PCR amplified TCR beta CDR3 across 54 Vbeta, 13 Jbeta. TCRdb used MiXCR to reprocess the immunoSEQ multiplex PCR reads, holding one entry per CDR3 protein. The sample lists roughly 190,000 distinct CDR3 sequences; over 85% were seen once. This record belongs to a study of CD8 T cells in Susac syndrome. Findings of the study overall: The study recognized that its TCR sequencing and HLA analysis covered a relatively small number of individuals.

The receptor's source is a human donor in good health. The chain employs TRBV9 and TRBJ2-4; 8 bases line up with TRBD2. The specimen sequenced was CD4+ T cells from PBMCs. The CDR3 DNA sequence: TGTGCCAGCAGCCGTAGCGGGATGGGAAACATTCAGTACTTC. Residues: CASSRSGMGNIQYF.